The sequence of this T cell receptor beta chain was determined in a study of T cells after yellow fever vaccination. In its sample, this clonotype was seen a few times. TCR cDNA, made by 5'RACE template switching, carried an added universal primer site and UMIs. TCRdb fed the 5' RACE reads into MiXCR, producing one record per CDR3 protein. In the table there are 150,000 to 200,000 distinct CDR3 sequences, 6.2% of which are singletons. CDR3 length: 14 residues. Germline values: CDR1 SGHTA, CDR2 FQGTGA. The J segment lost 6 bases and the V segment lost 5 bases, leaving 9 bases of the junction unmatched.

The input for sequencing was CD4+ T cells sorted from PBMCs, taken on the day of the first yellow fever vaccination. The chain recombines TRBV7-3 with TRBJ1-2; TRBD1 matches 7 bases. The clonotype was recovered from a young man who received the YFV17D yellow fever vaccine. The CDR3 protein is CASSPAHRGNGYTF. DNA of the CDR3: TGTGCCAGCAGCCCGGCCCACAGGGGCAATGGCTACACCTTC.